The clone carrying this T cell receptor beta chain was seen repeatedly, ten times or more. V lost 4 bases, J lost 8 bases, and 16 bases stayed unmatched. Germline CDR1 and CDR2: SGHTA and FQGNSA. The CDR3 length is 17 residues. The sample belongs to a study of T-cell reconstitution after alpha-beta-depleted transplantation in children. It was with unique molecular identifiers that the TCRbeta library was prepared. TCRdb analysed the PCR reads with MiXCR anew, one entry per CDR3 protein. The table has approximately 290,000 distinct CDR3 sequences, 11% seen once. This TCR came from a male patient between 2 and 9 years old who had a stem cell transplant for chronic granulomatous disease, so the T cells may come from the graft donor. The sequences come from peripheral blood, collected 180 days after TCRalphabeta/CD19-depleted stem cell transplant. This sequence joins TRBV7-2 and TRBJ1-4; 7 bases line up with TRBD1. This chain's CDR3 is CASSSRPDRQGHEKLFF. Written as DNA, the CDR3 is TGTGCCAGCAGCTCTCGCCCAGACCGACAGGGACACGAAAAACTGTTTTTT.